These 21 T cell receptor beta chains were all obtained from the same sample, sequenced in a study of cytomegalovirus exposure and HLA in healthy donors. The study ran its PCR with 60 Vbeta and 13 Jbeta primers. Measured with immunoSEQ multiplex PCR; TCRdb has only the in-frame clones, and not every one. Recorded for this sample: 70,000 or so clones. The specimen sequenced was PBMCs. These receptors all come from a female donor in good health and CMV-seropositive.

The CDR3 DNA reads as TGTGCCAGCAGCTTAGCTTCAGGGGCCGGCGGGGAGCTGTTTTTT. Translated: CASSLASGAGGELFF. This rearrangement joins TRBV7-9 to TRBJ2-2; D is perhaps TRBD1 (6 bases). The V end was cut by 0 bases, the J end by 7 bases, with 12 bases between. Germline CDR1 and CDR2: SEHNR and FQNEAQ (reference sequence). The CDR3 is 15 amino acids.

This chain joins TRBV29-1 and TRBJ1-1, with a tentative D call TRBD1 (6 bases). Trimming cost V 7 bases and J 9 bases, with 12 bases left between them. Germline V gene data show CDR1 as SQVTM and CDR2 as ANQGSEA. This CDR3 has 10 residues. CDR3 amino acids: CSAEGGKAFF. The CDR3 DNA reads as TGCAGCGCCGAGGGGGGGAAAGCTTTCTTT.

The chain recombines TRBV15 with TRBJ2-3; D gene ambiguous. V was pared by 8 bases and J by 1 base, with 7 bases between. The CDR3 spans 12 residues. Germline V lookup: CDR1 LNHNV, CDR2 YYDKDF (reference sequence). As DNA, the CDR3 is TGTGCCACCTGGCCTGGCACAGATACGCAGTATTTT. It specifies CATWPGTDTQYF.

The CDR3 spells CASSFGTGNQPQHF. CDR3 DNA: TGTGCCAGCAGTTTTGGGACAGGGAATCAGCCCCAGCATTTT. The rearrangement links TRBV28 to TRBJ1-5, with 9 bases aligning to TRBD1. V lost 3 bases and J lost 4; bases outside the gene matches: 1. The CDR3 runs to 14 residues. Germline CDR1 and CDR2: MDHEN and SYDVKM.

This rearrangement joins TRBV30 to TRBJ2-2; 15 nucleotides match TRBD2. CDR1 and CDR2 (germline): GTSNPN, SVGIG (reference sequence). The CDR3 length is 19 residues. The V and J ends lost 2 bases and 3 bases, in that order; junction bases with no gene match: 10. The DNA for the CDR3 is TGTGCCTGGAGTAAAATGAGGACTAGCGGGAGGGCCGACACCGGGGAGCTGTTTTTT. It encodes CAWSKMRTSGRADTGELFF.

The V gene is TRBV30, the J gene TRBJ2-7; the D gene is possibly TRBD1 (5 bases). Deletions cut 3 bases from V and 2 bases from J, with 14 bases between. The CDR3 runs 14 residues. The germline V gene encodes CDR1 GTSNPN and CDR2 SVGIG (reference sequence). The CDR3 reads CAWRSLPGTYEQYF. The CDR3 DNA is TGTGCCTGGAGATCCCTGCCAGGGACCTACGAGCAGTACTTC.

The chain has TRBV14 and TRBJ2-2, with 7 bases matching TRBD2. Germline trimming cut 0 bases from V and 2 bases from J; bases unmatched to any gene: 12. The germline V gene encodes CDR1 SGHDN and CDR2 FVKESK. The CDR3 length is 19 residues. This CDR3 is CASSQDRRLADPNTGELFF. For the CDR3, the DNA is TGTGCCAGCAGCCAAGATAGGCGCCTAGCGGACCCCAACACCGGGGAGCTGTTTTTT.

CDR3 sequence (DNA): TGCGCCAGCAGCCAAGCGGTCCCGGGACAGTCAGGTGGGGCTTTCTTT. It is translated as CASSQAVPGQSGGAFF. This chain links TRBV4-1 with TRBJ1-1, with 7 bases aligning to TRBD1. V lost 1 base, J lost 11 bases, and 16 bases stayed unmatched. The CDR3 covers 16 residues. Germline assignment: CDR1 MGHRA and CDR2 YSYEKL.

J is TRBJ1-1 and V is TRBV27; 7 nucleotides line up with TRBD1. CDR3 length: 14 amino acids. Germline CDR1 MNHEY, CDR2 SMNVEV (reference sequence). The J segment lost 4 bases and the V segment lost 6 bases, leaving 8 bases of the junction unmatched. The CDR3 DNA is TGTGCCAGCAGCTTAGGGGGGACAGCCACTGAAGCTTTCTTT. Encoded protein: CASSLGGTATEAFF.

The chain has TRBV2 and TRBJ1-2, with D possibly TRBD1 on 6 matching bases. Looked up from germline, CDR1 is SNHLY and CDR2 is FYNNEI. With 4 bases removed from V and 0 bases from J, the gap between germline ends came to 12 bases. CDR3 length: 15 residues. CDR3 in DNA: TGTGCCAGCAGTGTACGGGACACCACTAACTATGGCTACACCTTC. This encodes CASSVRDTTNYGYTF.

DNA for the CDR3: TGTGCCAGCAGCCAACAAGTGACTATCAATGAGCAGTTCTTC. This codes for CASSQQVTINEQFF. This rearrangement joins TRBV11-1 to TRBJ2-1; the D gene is possibly TRBD2 (5 bases). Germline V CDR1 and CDR2: SGHAT, FQDESV (reference sequence). The CDR3 is 14 residues long. The V end lost 5 bases, the J end lost 6 bases, and 14 bases lay between the germline ends.

This chain joins TRBV6-6 and TRBJ1-6, with D unresolved. CDR3 length equals 16 residues. CDR1 is MNHNY, CDR2 SVGAGI, per germline (reference sequence). Trimming cost V 2 bases and J 9 bases, with 17 bases left between them. The CDR3 coding sequence is TGTGCCAGCAGTTACCTGCCCGGGAGAGAAGGTTCACCCCTCCACTTT. It translates to CASSYLPGREGSPLHF.

The V call is TRBV6-1, the J call TRBJ2-7; 10 bases line up with TRBD2. This CDR3 has 14 amino acids. With 7 bases clipped from V and 1 base from J, the junction kept 4 bases outside the gene matches. Germline CDR1 is MNHNS and CDR2 is SASEGT. CDR3 nucleotides: TGTGCCAGCACCAGGACTAGCGGTTCCTACGAGCAGTACTTC. Protein: CASTRTSGSYEQYF.

The chain carries TRBV9 and TRBJ1-6; D call uncertain. The germline V gene encodes CDR1 SGDLS and CDR2 YYNGEE. Trimming stripped 2 bases from V and 1 base from J, with 10 bases between. The CDR3 is 16 residues long. CDR3: CASSVGRFSYNSPLHF. In DNA form, the CDR3 reads TGTGCCAGCAGCGTCGGCAGGTTTTCCTATAATTCACCCCTCCACTTT.

The chain couples TRBV5-5 to TRBJ1-4; possible D gene TRBD1, 5 bases. CDR1 is SGHKS and CDR2 is YYEKEE in the germline V gene (reference sequence). Trimming cost V 0 bases and J 8 bases, with 11 bases left between them. The CDR3 is 14 amino acids. This CDR3 reads CASSLVGDGEKLFF. The CDR3 bases are TGTGCCAGCAGCTTGGTAGGGGATGGCGAAAAACTGTTTTTT.

The chain employs TRBV27 and TRBJ2-3; D is unresolved. V was shortened by 7 bases and J by 0 bases, with 20 bases between the two germline ends. The CDR3 is made up of 17 amino acids. Germline CDR1 MNHEY, CDR2 SMNVEV (reference sequence). CDR3 in DNA: TGTGCCAGCAAGCCCCCACCTCGACAAGTTAGCACAGATACGCAGTATTTT. Residues: CASKPPPRQVSTDTQYF.

Note on this clone: Other DNA sequences in the same sample also yield this CDR3. The chain recombines TRBV30 with TRBJ2-2; TRBD2 might be the D (5 bases). The CDR3 contains 15 residues. The V end lost 4 bases, the J end lost 4 bases, and 16 bases lay between the germline ends. The V gene's germline CDR1 is GTSNPN and CDR2 SVGIG (reference sequence). This CDR3 is CAWKPGSKPTGELFF. The CDR3, as DNA: TGTGCCTGGAAACCGGGGTCAAAACCCACCGGGGAGCTGTTTTTT.

The rearrangement links TRBV9 to TRBJ1-3; D is undetermined. This CDR3 comprises 14 residues. Germline V CDR1 and CDR2: SGDLS, YYNGEE. The germline V and J ends were trimmed by 3 bases and 4 bases, with 11 bases remaining between them. The CDR3 DNA is TGTGCCAGCAGCGAGACTGGGTTCGGAAACACCATATATTTT. As protein: CASSETGFGNTIYF.

The genes are TRBV4-1 and TRBJ2-5; 8 bases fit TRBD2. This CDR3 is built from 15 residues. With 4 bases clipped from V and 3 bases from J, the junction kept 7 bases outside the gene matches. Germline CDR1 and CDR2: MGHRA and YSYEKL. CDR3 loop: CASSPTSATEETQYF. CDR3 nucleotide sequence: TGCGCCAGCAGCCCGACTAGCGCAACCGAAGAGACCCAGTACTTC.

The chain has TRBV25-1 and TRBJ1-2; D unresolved. This CDR3 region has 11 residues. Per germline, CDR1 MGHDK and CDR2 SYGVNS. The V gene lost 5 bases and the J gene lost 8 bases, with 9 bases spanning the gap. The CDR3 region is CASSPGSGYTF. CDR3 bases: TGTGCCAGCAGTCCGGGAAGCGGCTACACCTTC.

The chain carries TRBV5-1 and TRBJ1-4, with a weak D call TRBD1 (6 bases). V shed 7 bases and J shed 6 bases, with 13 bases lying between them. This CDR3 contains 13 residues. CDR1 SGHRS and CDR2 YFSETQ come from the germline V gene. In nucleotides, the CDR3 is TGCGCCAGCCGGCGGGGGCTTGATGAAAAACTGTTTTTT. Translated: CASRRGLDEKLFF.